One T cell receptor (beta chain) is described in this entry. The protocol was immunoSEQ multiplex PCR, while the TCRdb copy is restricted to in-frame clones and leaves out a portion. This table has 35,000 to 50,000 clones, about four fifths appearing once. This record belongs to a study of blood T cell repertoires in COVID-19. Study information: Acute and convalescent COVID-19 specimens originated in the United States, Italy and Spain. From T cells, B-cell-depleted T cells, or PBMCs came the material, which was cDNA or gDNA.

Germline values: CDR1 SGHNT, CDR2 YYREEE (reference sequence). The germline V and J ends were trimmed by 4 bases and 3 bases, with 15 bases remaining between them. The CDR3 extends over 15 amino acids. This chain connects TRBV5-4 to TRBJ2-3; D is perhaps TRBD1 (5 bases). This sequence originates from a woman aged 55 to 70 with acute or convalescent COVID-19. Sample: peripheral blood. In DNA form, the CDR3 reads TGTGCCAGCAGCCAGGACACTGGGTGGACAGATACGCAGTATTTT. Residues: CASSQDTGWTDTQYF.